The rows below give T cell receptor beta chains drawn from one sample of a study of tumor and adjacent non-tumor tissue in lung cancer. TCRdb ran MiXCR on the multiplex PCR reads and lists one entry per CDR3 protein. The top ten hold over 40% of the sample, which has about 43,000 distinct CDR3 sequences, more than 50% seen once. Source material: distant non-tumor lung tissue. All receptors come from a man in his fifties with non-small cell lung cancer. CDR3s include the opening cysteine and the closing phenylalanine or tryptophan. Fields, in order: V gene, J gene, CDR3 protein.

>TRBV28|TRBJ2-7
CASSWAGDSPYEQYF
>TRBV10-2|TRBJ1-6
CVSALMGYNSPLHF
>TRBV29-1|TRBJ2-1
CSVDPGFYNEQFF
>TRBV24-1|TRBJ2-1
CATGGLSSYNEQFF
>TRBV5-6|TRBJ2-3
CASSARDTQYF
>TRBV5-4|TRBJ2-6
CASSSDRGSGANVLTF
>TRBV5-4|TRBJ2-5
CGSSLAGGETQYF
>TRBV6-2/TRBV6-3|TRBJ2-7
CASSRAREQYF
>TRBV6-1|TRBJ2-7
CASSPVAGSPYEQYF
>TRBV29-1|TRBJ2-3
CSVGRGLGGTQYF
>TRBV6-4|TRBJ2-7
CASIGQRPSYEQYF
>TRBV20-1|TRBJ2-1
CSAASVDGDNEQFF
>TRBV6-6|TRBJ2-7
CASSYTPGTGGNEQYF
>TRBV12-3/TRBV12-4|TRBJ2-7
CASSLGLTGGEQYF
>TRBV6-6|TRBJ2-7
CASTYSTEKQSYEQYF
>TRBV6-2/TRBV6-3|TRBJ2-1
CASSSLGYEPFF
>TRBV12-3/TRBV12-4|TRBJ2-3
CASRLAAITDTQYF
>TRBV30|TRBJ2-7
CAWSVMAGEFAEQYF
>TRBV28|TRBJ1-2
CASSPQGEIGGNYGYTF
>TRBV29-1|TRBJ1-1
CNVFEVAEAFF
>TRBV6-6|TRBJ2-7
CASSYFGAWVRNEQYF
>TRBV5-1|TRBJ2-3
CASSPEQWARTNTQYF
>TRBV6-5|TRBJ2-1
CASSKPGQGVKNEQFF
>TRBV5-1|TRBJ1-5
CASSWTGEGNQPQHF
>TRBV2|TRBJ1-2
CASSVKGNDYTF
>TRBV12-3/TRBV12-4|TRBJ2-1
CASSGPRIKGFKSSYNEQFF
>TRBV5-1|TRBJ2-1
CASSLVRGDNEQFF
>TRBV14|TRBJ2-5
CTSSQDRQCGETQYF
>TRBV30|TRBJ2-2
CAWSRLAGLDAGELFF
>TRBV28|TRBJ1-4
CASSLSRMEKLFF
>TRBV29-1|TRBJ2-2
CSLDYGGGNSGDLFF
>TRBV11-2|TRBJ1-6
CANSLQGLSSPLHF
>TRBV28|TRBJ2-1
CASTPDRDNEQFF
>TRBV10-2|TRBJ1-1
CANSHNSNTEAFF
>TRBV5-4|TRBJ2-1
CVSSFEGGEQFF
>TRBV28|TRBJ1-1
CASSHEGRGRGHTEAFF
>TRBV11-2|TRBJ2-3
CDSNLSSAAEVRGTDTQYF
>TRBV20-1|TRBJ2-7
CSALTEASYEQYF
>TRBV7-9|TRBJ2-6
CASSRQNSGANVLTF
>TRBV7-9|TRBJ1-3
CASSLAGFSGNTIYF
>TRBV5-6|TRBJ2-3
CASSSTTGLVYF
>TRBV7-9|TRBJ2-5
CASSFSRTYQETQYF